The 26 T cell receptor beta chains listed next were all sequenced from one sample in a study of Ad26.COV2.S vaccination and SARS-CoV-2 variants. Assay used: immunoSEQ multiplex PCR; TCRdb lists only in-frame clones, some missing. The profile shows 350,000 to 500,000 clones, 88% of them singletons. Indicated treatment: some 19 received Ad26.COV2.S at low or high dose, single or two shots; about 5 received placebo; per-sample allocation not given. The samples date from day 63 after the first vaccine or placebo injection. The starting material was peripheral blood, obtained in a trial of Ad26.COV2.S vaccine versus placebo. These TCRs come from a person between 18 and 65 years old who received the Ad26.COV2.S COVID-19 vaccine or a placebo.

The V gene is TRBV5-5, the J gene TRBJ1-2; D is unresolved. Germline loops: CDR1 SGHKS, CDR2 YYEKEE (reference sequence). The CDR3 length is 15 residues. V was clipped by 3 bases and J by 4 bases, with 16 bases between them. The CDR3 DNA reads as TGTGCCAGCAGCTACCATAAAAGGGAGGCCTATGGCTACACCTTC. Translating gives CASSYHKREAYGYTF. Full variable domain (outside the CDR3, taken from reference TRBV5-5 and TRBJ1-2): DAGVTQSPTHLIKTRGQQVTLRCSPISGHKSVSWYQQVLGQGPQFIFQYYEKEERGRGNFPDRFSARQFPNYSSELNVNALLLGDSALYLCASSYHKREAYGYTFGSGTRLTVV.

The rearrangement joins TRBV9 to TRBJ2-1, with 9 bases fitting TRBD1. The J segment lost 8 bases and the V segment lost 3 bases, leaving 9 bases of the junction unmatched. Germline CDR1 SGDLS, CDR2 YYNGEE. CDR3 size: 15 residues. The CDR3 sequence: CASSGLPGTGYEQFF. DNA for the CDR3: TGTGCCAGCAGCGGGCTACCGGGGACAGGGTATGAGCAGTTCTTC.

In its sample, this clone was seen once. The chain is built from TRBV7-9 and TRBJ2-1; D is ambiguous. There are 13 residues in the CDR3. V lost 1 base, J lost 9 bases, and 10 bases lay in between. Germline CDR1 SEHNR, CDR2 FQNEAQ (reference sequence). The CDR3 region is CASSLGLGIEQFF. The CDR3 DNA follows: TGTGCCAGCAGCTTAGGACTTGGTATTGAGCAGTTCTTC.

In its sample, this clone was seen a few times. V is TRBV27 and J is TRBJ1-5; tentative D call: TRBD1 (6 bases). V was cut by 4 bases and J by 0 bases, with 10 bases left in between. Looked up from germline, CDR1 is MNHEY and CDR2 is SMNVEV (reference sequence). The CDR3 is made up of 15 amino acids. CDR3 loop: CASSSRTDSNQPQHF. The CDR3 DNA reads TGTGCCAGCAGTTCCCGGACAGATAGCAATCAGCCCCAGCATTTT.

CDR3: CASSRTGPETQYF. The CDR3 bases are TGTGCCAGCAGTCGGACAGGGCCAGAGACCCAGTACTTC. The V call is TRBV6-2 or TRBV6-3, the J call TRBJ2-5; TRBD1 agrees at 8 bases. The CDR3 has 13 amino acids. Germline CDR1 reads MNHEY; CDR2 reads SVGEGT. The junction had 3 bases not matched to a gene; V was cut back by 5 bases and J by 4 bases.

The J gene is TRBJ2-1, the V gene TRBV14; no clear D gene. Trimming removed 4 bases at V and 7 bases at J, with 17 bases between. CDR3 length equals 15 residues. In germline, CDR1 is SGHDN, CDR2 FVKESK. CDR3 coding DNA: TGTGCCAGCAGCCCCCTTGGGCCATGGGAAAATGAGCAGTTCTTC. This sequence encodes CASSPLGPWENEQFF.

The chain is built from TRBV6-2 or TRBV6-3 and TRBJ2-3, with D unclear. Germline V gene data show CDR1 as MNHEY and CDR2 as SVGEGT. The CDR3 totals 10 residues. V lost 4 bases and J lost 9, with 5 bases in between. CDR3 in DNA: TGTGCCAGCAGTTCCGGAACGCAGTATTTT. Translating it yields CASSSGTQYF.

The V gene is TRBV5-1, the J gene TRBJ1-1; maybe TRBD1 (5 bases). Per the germline V gene, CDR1 is SGHRS and CDR2 is YFSETQ. Trimming pared 4 bases from V and 1 base from J, leaving 14 bases between. There are 15 residues in the CDR3. CDR3 region: CASSVQVGGNTEAFF. DNA for the CDR3: TGCGCCAGCAGCGTTCAGGTCGGGGGGAACACTGAAGCTTTCTTT. Together with reference TRBV5-1 and TRBJ1-1, the CDR3 gives the full variable domain: KAGVTQTPRYLIKTRGQQVTLSCSPISGHRSVSWYQQTPGQGLQFLFEYFSETQRNKGNFPGRFSGRQFSNSRSEMNVSTLELGDSALYLCASSVQVGGNTEAFFGQGTRLTVV.

The chain employs TRBV14 and TRBJ2-7; a weak D match, TRBD1 (7 bases). The CDR3 loop spans 14 amino acids. CDR1 and CDR2 (germline): SGHDN, FVKESK. V was shortened by 5 bases and J by 6 bases, with 17 bases between the two germline ends. CDR3 sequence (DNA): TGTGCCAGCAGCGGTTGGAGGGGGCGAAGCGAGCAGTACTTC. Amino acids: CASSGWRGRSEQYF. The full variable domain, rest sourced from reference TRBV14 and TRBJ2-7, is EAGVTQFPSHSVIEKGQTVTLRCDPISGHDNLYWYRRVMGKEIKFLLHFVKESKQDESGMPNNRFLAERTGGTYSTLKVQPAELEDSGVYFCASSGWRGRSEQYFGPGTRLTVT.

The rearrangement joins TRBV7-2 to TRBJ2-1; 13 bases line up with TRBD2. Germline assignment: CDR1 SGHTA and CDR2 FQGNSA. The V gene end was trimmed by 3 bases and the J gene end by 8 bases; junction bases not matched to a gene: 4. This CDR3 region has 15 residues. CDR3 residues: CASSLGTSGVYEQFF. As DNA, the CDR3 is TGTGCCAGCAGCTTGGGGACTAGCGGGGTCTATGAGCAGTTCTTC.

There are a few counts of this clone. This sequence joins TRBV18 and TRBJ2-2; D call uncertain. This CDR3 has 15 residues. From germline, CDR1 is KGHSH and CDR2 LQKENI. Between the trimmed V and J ends, which lost 4 bases and 3 bases, there was a span of 12 bases. The CDR3 sequence is CASSLSSRHTGELFF. As DNA, the CDR3 is TGTGCCAGCTCACTTTCCAGTCGACACACCGGGGAGCTGTTTTTT.

The chain joins TRBV30 to TRBJ1-1; D not resolved. Germline CDR1 GTSNPN, CDR2 SVGIG (reference sequence). The germline V and J ends were trimmed by 3 bases and 5 bases, with 7 bases remaining between them. The CDR3 has 11 amino acids. The CDR3 nucleotides are TGTGCCTGGAGCCTTGGGACTGAAGCTTTCTTT. As protein: CAWSLGTEAFF.

V and J are TRBV18 and TRBJ2-5; 10 nucleotides agree with TRBD1. With 6 bases clipped from V and 5 bases from J, the junction kept 6 bases outside the gene matches. This CDR3 region has 14 residues. Germline CDR1 reads KGHSH; CDR2 reads LQKENI. The chain's CDR3 is CASSETGGGETQYF. In nucleotides, the CDR3 is TGTGCCAGCTCGGAGACAGGGGGCGGCGAGACCCAGTACTTC.

The chain joins TRBV30 to TRBJ2-3; tentatively, D is TRBD1 (6 bases). Deletions cut 2 bases from V and 5 bases from J, with 14 bases between. The CDR3 is 14 residues long. CDR1 GTSNPN and CDR2 SVGIG come from the germline V gene (reference sequence). CDR3 loop: CAWSFAGAGDTQYF. In DNA, the CDR3 is TGTGCCTGGAGTTTCGCAGGGGCTGGAGATACGCAGTATTTT.

This chain joins TRBV3-1 (or the pseudogene TRBV3-2) and TRBJ1-5; D call uncertain. Germline CDR1 is LGHDT and CDR2 is YNNKEL (reference sequence). V lost 1 base and J 3 bases, leaving 10 bases between the germline ends. This CDR3 region has 15 residues. The chain's CDR3 is CASSQVFGNNQPQHF. The CDR3 region has the DNA TGTGCCAGCAGCCAAGTGTTCGGAAACAATCAGCCCCAGCATTTT.

The chain combines TRBV4-2 with TRBJ2-3; D might be TRBD2 (6 bases). The V and J ends lost 6 bases and 6 bases respectively, with 13 bases between them. Per germline, CDR1 LGHNA and CDR2 YNFKEQ. The CDR3 contains 13 residues. In DNA, the CDR3 is TGTGCCAGCAGTGCGGGGTCCTGGGATACGCAGTATTTT. Amino acid sequence: CASSAGSWDTQYF.

This sequence joins TRBV28 and TRBJ2-3; 7 bases match TRBD1. Trimming took 6 bases from V and 2 from J; bases not matched to a gene: 5. CDR1 MDHEN and CDR2 SYDVKM come from the germline V gene. This CDR3 spans 14 amino acids. CDR3 sequence (DNA): TGTGCCAGCAGCCCCGACAGGGTCACAGATACGCAGTATTTT. It specifies CASSPDRVTDTQYF.

The V call is TRBV2, the J call TRBJ1-3; D is ambiguous. The ends were cut back, 4 bases at V and 9 bases at J, with 16 bases in the middle. This CDR3 is built from 14 residues. CDR1 and CDR2 from the germline V gene are SNHLY and FYNNEI. The CDR3 spells CASSAIQSRSTIYF. The DNA for the CDR3 is TGTGCCAGCAGTGCCATACAGAGTAGGAGCACCATATATTTT.

V usage is TRBV30 and J usage is TRBJ2-1; D gene ambiguous. The CDR3 length is 13 residues. Germline V lookup: CDR1 GTSNPN, CDR2 SVGIG (reference sequence). V lost 0 bases and J lost 10, with 13 bases in between. CDR3 sequence reads: CAWSVDTFTEQFF. As DNA, the CDR3 is TGTGCCTGGAGTGTTGACACCTTCACGGAGCAGTTCTTC. Full variable domain (rest looked up from reference TRBV30 and TRBJ2-1): SQTIHQWPATLVQPVGSPLSLECTVEGTSNPNLYWYRQAAGRGLQLLFYSVGIGQISSEVPQNLSASRPQDRQFILSSKKLLLSDSGFYLCAWSVDTFTEQFFGPGTRLTVL.

The chain combines TRBV20-1 with TRBJ2-7, with D perhaps matching TRBD1 (6 bases). The CDR3 is made up of 13 amino acids. Trimming took off 3 bases at V and 2 bases at J, with 11 bases between the two ends. Germline lookup yields CDR1 DFQATT and CDR2 SNEGSKA (reference sequence). The CDR3 DNA reads as TGCAGTGCTAGTAGGGGGTTCGCCTACGAGCAGTACTTC. This translates into CSASRGFAYEQYF.

The V and J genes are TRBV5-4 and TRBJ1-6; the match to TRBD1 covers 7 bases. V was pared by 4 bases and J by 5 bases, with 9 bases of the junction left unmatched. Germline-derived CDR1 and CDR2 are SGHNT and YYREEE (reference sequence). The CDR3 runs 16 residues. This CDR3 is CASSHDPGQNNSPLHF. In DNA form, the CDR3 reads TGTGCCAGCAGCCACGATCCGGGACAGAATAATTCACCCCTCCACTTT.

The chain combines TRBV27 with TRBJ1-2; D gene ambiguous. This CDR3 has 13 amino acids. Germline values: CDR1 MNHEY, CDR2 SMNVEV (reference sequence). Deletions cut 4 bases from V and 2 bases from J, with 8 bases between. The CDR3 spells CASSYGPNYGYTF. Here the CDR3 DNA reads TGTGCCAGCAGTTATGGACCCAACTATGGCTACACCTTC.

This chain links TRBV11-2 with TRBJ2-7; 9 bases agree with TRBD1. V trimming: 4 bases; J trimming: 3 bases; junction bases outside the gene matches: 7. Germline values: CDR1 SGHAT, CDR2 FQNNGV. CDR3 length: 15 residues. CDR3 bases: TGTGCCAGCAGCTCCCCGGGACAGGGAGGCTACGAGCAGTACTTC. This encodes CASSSPGQGGYEQYF.

The chain carries TRBV5-4 and TRBJ2-3, with D maybe TRBD1 (5 bases). The V and J ends lost 0 bases and 2 bases respectively, with 7 bases between them. CDR1 SGHNT and CDR2 YYREEE come from the germline V gene (reference sequence). The CDR3 sequence is 14 residues long. CDR3 sequence (DNA): TGTGCCAGCAGCTTGGACAGGCCCACAGATACGCAGTATTTT. This encodes CASSLDRPTDTQYF.

The V call is TRBV7-9, the J call TRBJ2-1; D unclear. The CDR3 is 12 amino acids. V dropped 1 base and J dropped 9 bases, with 7 bases sitting between them. Germline V gene lookup returns CDR1 SEHNR and CDR2 FQNEAQ (reference sequence). For the CDR3, the DNA is TGTGCCAGCAGCTTAGAGGTTCCTGAGCAGTTCTTC. Its translation is CASSLEVPEQFF.

This chain connects TRBV7-6 to TRBJ2-1, with 7 nucleotides matching TRBD1. Germline trimming cut 5 bases from V and 6 bases from J; bases unmatched to any gene: 16. This CDR3 contains 17 residues. Germline loops: CDR1 SGHVS, CDR2 FNYEAQ. This CDR3 reads CASSQRMGTVLSNEQFF. The DNA for the CDR3 is TGTGCCAGCAGCCAACGTATGGGGACAGTCCTCTCCAATGAGCAGTTCTTC.